The next 10 T cell receptor beta chains were all read from a single sample in a study of T cell responses to AZD1222 COVID-19 vaccine. Only in-frame clones appear in the TCRdb table, and some are missing; sequencing was by immunoSEQ multiplex PCR. The table shows around 140,000 clones, with more than 90% occurring only once. The sequencing here drew on peripheral blood, taken on day 0 of AZD1222 vaccination. Every receptor here comes from an adult in good health.

V is TRBV28 and J is TRBJ1-1, with a possible D match to TRBD1 (6 bases). V was shortened by 7 bases and J by 4 bases, with 16 bases between the two germline ends. The CDR3 has 14 residues. CDR1 and CDR2 (germline): MDHEN, SYDVKM. The CDR3 nucleotides read TGTGCCAGCACCATCGGGACATGGGCCACTGAAGCTTTCTTT. This translates into CASTIGTWATEAFF.

The chain employs TRBV25-1 and TRBJ2-5, with D tentatively TRBD1 (5 bases). V dropped 0 bases and J dropped 1 base, with 12 bases sitting between them. The CDR3 runs 16 residues. In germline, CDR1 is MGHDK, CDR2 SYGVNS. CDR3 in DNA: TGTGCCAGCAGTGAATATACCAGGGCAGCCCAAGAGACCCAGTACTTC. It is translated as CASSEYTRAAQETQYF.

This sequence joins TRBV28 and TRBJ2-7; 8 nucleotides line up with TRBD1. Germline trimming cut 3 bases from V and 4 bases from J; bases unmatched to any gene: 8. The CDR3 is made up of 15 amino acids. Looked up from germline, CDR1 is MDHEN and CDR2 is SYDVKM. DNA for the CDR3: TGTGCCAGCAGTTTGCCGGACAGGGCGCTTTACGAGCAGTACTTC. Protein product: CASSLPDRALYEQYF.

CDR3 sequence: CASSPGGFWGTGNGNSPLHF. CDR3 coding DNA: TGTGCCAGCAGTCCCGGGGGATTTTGGGGCACAGGGAACGGTAATTCACCCCTCCACTTT. The chain links TRBV27 to TRBJ1-6; TRBD1 is a possible D gene (6 bases). The CDR3 spans 20 residues. V gave up 5 bases and J gave up 6 bases, with 29 bases separating them. From germline, CDR1 is MNHEY and CDR2 SMNVEV (reference sequence).

The rearrangement uses TRBV24-1 and TRBJ2-1, with TRBD1 matching 9 bases. Germline lookup yields CDR1 KGHDR and CDR2 SFDVKD. The CDR3 covers 16 residues. After removal of 7 bases from V and 0 bases from J, the junction contained 6 bases not matched to a gene. CDR3 sequence reads: CATSLQGASSYNEQFF. In nucleotides, the CDR3 is TGTGCCACCAGCCTACAGGGGGCGAGCTCCTACAATGAGCAGTTCTTC.

The rearrangement uses TRBV6-5 and TRBJ2-7, with D perhaps TRBD1 (6 bases). V lost 5 bases and J 2 bases, leaving 13 bases between the germline ends. Germline V gene lookup returns CDR1 MNHEY and CDR2 SVGAGI. The CDR3 runs 14 residues. The CDR3 is CASSLQGAPYEQYF. DNA for the CDR3: TGTGCCAGCAGTCTACAGGGAGCCCCCTACGAGCAGTACTTC.

This clone has more than one count but fewer than ten. The rearrangement uses TRBV24-1 and TRBJ1-2, with D unclear. The V gene's germline CDR1 is KGHDR and CDR2 SFDVKD. With 0 bases removed from V and 8 bases from J, the gap between germline ends came to 3 bases. CDR3 length: 11 residues. CDR3 amino acids: CATSDLLGYTF. The CDR3 coding sequence is TGTGCCACCAGTGATTTGTTAGGCTACACCTTC.

The chain combines TRBV4-1 with TRBJ1-1; D unclear. V was shortened by 6 bases and J by 2 bases, with 10 bases between the two germline ends. CDR1 and CDR2 from the germline V gene are MGHRA and YSYEKL. The CDR3 runs to 13 residues. The DNA of the CDR3 is TGCGCCAGCAGTGTCCCGGGAAACACTGAAGCTTTCTTT. Translated, it gives CASSVPGNTEAFF.

The chain combines TRBV29-1 with TRBJ2-3; D is unclear. The CDR3 extends over 14 amino acids. V gave up 3 bases and J gave up 1 base, with 11 bases separating them. From germline, CDR1 is SQVTM and CDR2 ANQGSEA. This CDR3 is CSVEANRGTDTQYF. The CDR3 DNA reads as TGCAGCGTTGAGGCGAACCGGGGCACAGATACGCAGTATTTT.

V and J are TRBV4-2 and TRBJ1-1; no clear D. The CDR3 length is 10 residues. The germline V gene has CDR1 LGHNA and CDR2 YNFKEQ. Trimming stripped 11 bases from V and 1 base from J, with 5 bases between. The CDR3 loop reads CASGNTEAFF. The CDR3 nucleotides read TGTGCCTCTGGGAACACTGAAGCTTTCTTT.